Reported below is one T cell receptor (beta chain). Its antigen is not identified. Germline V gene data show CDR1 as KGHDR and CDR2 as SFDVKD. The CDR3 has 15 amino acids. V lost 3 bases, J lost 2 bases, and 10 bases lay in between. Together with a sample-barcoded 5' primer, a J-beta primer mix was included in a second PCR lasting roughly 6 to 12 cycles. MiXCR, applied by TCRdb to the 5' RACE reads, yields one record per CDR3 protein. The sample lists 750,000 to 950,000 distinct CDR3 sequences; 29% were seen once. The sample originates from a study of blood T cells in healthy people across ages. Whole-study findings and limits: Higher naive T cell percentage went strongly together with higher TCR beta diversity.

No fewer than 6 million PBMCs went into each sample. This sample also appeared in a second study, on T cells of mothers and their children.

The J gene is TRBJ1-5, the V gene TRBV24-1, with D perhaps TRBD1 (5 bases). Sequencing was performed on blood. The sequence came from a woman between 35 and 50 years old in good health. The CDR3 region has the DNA TGTGCCACCAGTGATGTCCAGGGAGGCAATCAGCCCCAGCATTTT. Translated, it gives CATSDVQGGNQPQHF.